This TCR beta chain was found in a study of identical twins. A note on this clonotype: The antigen is not known.

The study's findings and limits: Interpretation of the results relied on cross-sectional statistical analysis and not on following the same donors.

The germline V gene has CDR1 SGHVS and CDR2 FQNEAQ. V lost 7 bases, J lost 2 bases, and 13 bases lay in between. This CDR3 has 14 amino acids. MiXCR, applied by TCRdb to the 5' RACE reads, yields one record per CDR3 protein. The sample includes some 440,000 distinct CDR3 sequences, roughly 26% of them seen just once. The same data also went into a second study, on T cells expressing NK-cell markers. This second study notes: Repertoire data for TCR beta were derived from sorted T cells (CD3+CD56+NKG2C+, CD3+CD56+NKG2C- and CD3+CD56-NKG2C+). Top CD8+ clonotypes included the dominant CD3+CD56+NKG2C+ clonotypes in 5 or 6 donors.

Specimen: CD4+ T cells sorted from blood. This sequence originates from a woman under 30 in good health. The genes are TRBV7-8 and TRBJ2-3; TRBD2 might be the D (6 bases). The CDR3 spells CASTSRRDTDTQYF. CDR3 DNA: TGTGCCAGCACCTCCCGGCGGGACACAGATACGCAGTATTTT.